A selection of T cell receptor beta chains follows, all from one sample in a study of T cell responses to AZD1222 COVID-19 vaccine. Using immunoSEQ multiplex PCR, the repertoire was profiled, and TCRdb retains in-frame clones only, with some absent. Of about 150,000 clones listed, about 92% were seen once; the top ten hold more than 3%. Sequenced here: peripheral blood, sampled 28 days after the second AZD1222 dose. The receptors come from an adult who received the AZD1222 COVID-19 vaccine. Both conserved end residues are part of each CDR3. Each record gives: V gene, J gene, D gene, clone size, CDR3 DNA, CDR3 protein. D genes are given only for firm matches. Some rows have no size entry. The others give once, few or many, or a class for an expanded clone.

TRBV2	TRBJ1-5	NA	few	TGTGCCAGCAGTGAACCCAGGAATCAGCCCCAGCATTTT	CASSEPRNQPQHF
TRBV5-1	TRBJ1-2	TRBD1	NA	TGCGCCAGCAGCTCGACAGGGGGCAACAACTATGGCTACACCTTC	CASSSTGGNNYGYTF
TRBV7-2	TRBJ1-6	NA	NA	TGTGCCAGCAGCTCAAGGGTCGCAGAGAATTCACCCCTCCACTTT	CASSSRVAENSPLHF
TRBV18	TRBJ2-2	NA	NA	TGTGCCAGCTCACCGGACACCGGGGAGCTGTTTTTT	CASSPDTGELFF
TRBV10-1	TRBJ2-3	NA	NA	TGCGCCAGCAGTGAGTATTCAGGCGCGGGTTCGGCAGATACGCAGTATTTT	CASSEYSGAGSADTQYF
TRBV7-8	TRBJ1-6	TRBD1	NA	TGTGCCAGCAGCTTAGGGACAGGGGCGGCTAATTCACCCCTCCACTTT	CASSLGTGAANSPLHF
TRBV24-1	TRBJ2-7	TRBD2	NA	TGTGCCACCAGCCCGGGACTAGCGGAATCCTACGAGCAGTACTTC	CATSPGLAESYEQYF
TRBV4-3	TRBJ1-4	TRBD1	NA	TGCGCCAGCAGCCAAGTTCACGGGACAGCTAATGAAAAACTGTTTTTT	CASSQVHGTANEKLFF
TRBV19	TRBJ2-5	NA	NA	TGTGCCAGTAGTATCGGGCCGCTCCGGGCGGGGGAGACCCAGTACTTC	CASSIGPLRAGETQYF
TRBV28	TRBJ1-2	NA	once	TGTGCCAGCAGTCCCGGGCAGGGTCTGGCTGGCTACACCTTC	CASSPGQGLAGYTF
TRBV5-1	TRBJ2-6	TRBD2	NA	TGCGCCAGCAGCTTGGGACTAGCGGGAAGTTTCTTCTCTGGGGCCAACGTCCTGACTTTC	CASSLGLAGSFFSGANVLTF
TRBV29-1	TRBJ2-1	NA	once	TGCAGCGTTGAAGACTTAGCGGTAGAAGGCAATGAGCAGTTCTTC	CSVEDLAVEGNEQFF
TRBV30	TRBJ1-3	NA	NA	TGTGCCTGGAGTGTGCACAGGGAGTCTGGAAACACCATATATTTT	CAWSVHRESGNTIYF
TRBV6-2/TRBV6-3	TRBJ2-3	NA	NA	TGTGCCAGCAGTGATTACGTGTCTAGCGGCACAGATACGCAGTATTTT	CASSDYVSSGTDTQYF
TRBV28	TRBJ2-2	NA	NA	TGTGCCAGCGGGGTGGGACAGAACACCGGGGAGCTGTTTTTT	CASGVGQNTGELFF
TRBV27	TRBJ1-5	NA	NA	TGTGCCAGCAGTCCACAGGGATACTATCAGCCCCAGCATTTT	CASSPQGYYQPQHF
TRBV27	TRBJ2-3	TRBD1	few	TGTGCCAGCAGTTTATCGGGGACAGGGTGGGAGACAGATACGCAGTATTTT	CASSLSGTGWETDTQYF
TRBV19	TRBJ1-1	TRBD1	NA	TGTGCCAGTAGTATAGATCGGACAGGGCCTAGCACTGAAGCTTTCTTT	CASSIDRTGPSTEAFF
TRBV24-1	TRBJ2-1	TRBD2	NA	TGTGCCACCAGTGATTCAGCGGGAGCCGGGAGCGAGCAGTTCTTC	CATSDSAGAGSEQFF
TRBV19	TRBJ1-6	NA	once	TGTGCCAGTAGCCAATTGAACAGGGCAACACCCCTCCACTTT	CASSQLNRATPLHF
TRBV13	TRBJ2-7	TRBD1	NA	TGTGCCAGCAGCCAGCCGGGACAGGGAGGCGAGCAGTACTTC	CASSQPGQGGEQYF
TRBV24-1	TRBJ2-5	NA	once	TGTGCCACCAGTGATTGGGACGGACAAGAGACCCAGTACTTC	CATSDWDGQETQYF
TRBV19	TRBJ1-5	NA	NA	TGTGCCAGTAGCGACCAGGTTGCCAATCAGCCCCAGCATTTT	CASSDQVANQPQHF
TRBV19	TRBJ1-5	TRBD1	few	TGTGCCAGTAGTACAGGGGGGGAGGGTCAGCCCCAGCATTTT	CASSTGGEGQPQHF
TRBV7-2	TRBJ2-7	TRBD1	NA	TGTGCCAGCAGCTCCGGGACAGGGTCTAAGGAGCAGTACTTC	CASSSGTGSKEQYF
TRBV10-3	TRBJ1-4	NA	once	TGTGCCATCAGAACAGGGCTCGGTAATGAAAAACTGTTTTTT	CAIRTGLGNEKLFF
TRBV18	TRBJ2-7	NA	NA	TGTGCCAGCTCACCGGGTAGCGCAGGGGGGTATCGCGAGCAGTACTTC	CASSPGSAGGYREQYF
TRBV5-4	TRBJ1-3	TRBD1	NA	TGTGCCAGTATGGACAGGGCGGGAAACACCATATATTTT	CASMDRAGNTIYF